This T cell receptor (beta chain) was recovered during a study of cytomegalovirus exposure and HLA in healthy donors. Worth noting for this clone: Antigen unknown.

Findings and caveats of the study: Investigators reported under 200 TCR beta chains as tied to cytomegalovirus. Apart from CMV serostatus, no immune exposure information was available. TCR beta sequences numbering more than 15,000 were associated with HLA alleles at 0.05 false discovery rate in a later analysis. In a later analysis, HLA-C alleles had the fewest associated TCRs, DRB1 alleles the most.

CDR1 and CDR2 (germline): SQVTM, ANQGSEA. V was cut by 4 bases and J by 2 bases, with 8 bases left in between. This CDR3 has 12 residues. The PCR made use of 60 Vbeta and 13 Jbeta primers. TCRdb's copy holds only in-frame clones and misses some; the assay was immunoSEQ multiplex PCR. The sample lists around 91,000 clones; around 80% were seen once. The TCR comes from a male donor in good health and CMV-seropositive. The V call is TRBV29-1, the J call TRBJ2-5; perhaps TRBD1 as D (6 bases). The sequenced sample consisted of PBMCs. In DNA, the CDR3 is TGCAGCGTTGTCGGACAGCAAGAGACCCAGTACTTC. Encoded protein: CSVVGQQETQYF.